Presented here are 25 T cell receptor beta chains from one specimen sequenced in a study of technical replicates of blood from several donors. Produced via immunoSEQ multiplex PCR; TCRdb's table is partial and in-frame only. The data contain about 85,000 clones, approximately 94% of them singletons. Sequenced: T cells isolated from PBMCs. These receptors came from a human donor in good health.

The chain couples TRBV5-4 to TRBJ1-3; tentative D call: TRBD1 (6 bases). Trimming took off 4 bases at V and 4 bases at J, with 9 bases between the two ends. Germline lookup yields CDR1 SGHNT and CDR2 YYREEE (reference sequence). The CDR3 totals 13 residues. In DNA, the CDR3 is TGTGCCAGCAGCACAGGGTACGGAAACACCATATATTTT. Translation: CASSTGYGNTIYF.

This chain joins TRBV10-3 and TRBJ2-5; 7 nucleotides match TRBD2. This CDR3 spans 14 amino acids. With V trimmed by 2 bases and J by 5 bases, 5 bases remained unmatched. Per the germline V gene, CDR1 is ENHRY and CDR2 is SYGVKD. CDR3 nucleotides: TGTGCCATCAGTGAGCCTAGGGGAGGGGAGACCCAGTACTTC. Its protein product is CAISEPRGGETQYF.

This clone was observed once. The same CDR3 arises from other DNA sequences in this sample as well. J is TRBJ2-7 and V is TRBV11-2; 10 bases are shared with TRBD1. The ends lost 5 bases at V and 4 bases at J; junction bases unmatched: 2. CDR3 length equals 13 residues. Germline CDR1 SGHAT, CDR2 FQNNGV. CDR3 protein: CASSPGQGYEQYF. The DNA for the CDR3 is TGTGCCAGCAGCCCGGGACAGGGGTACGAGCAGTACTTC.

CDR3: CASSLVRGGEQFF. The CDR3 DNA reads TGTGCCAGCAGTTTAGTGCGGGGTGGTGAGCAGTTCTTC. The chain recombines TRBV28 with TRBJ2-1, with D possibly TRBD2 on 6 matching bases. The germline gives CDR1 MDHEN, CDR2 SYDVKM. The CDR3 contains 13 residues. V gave up 2 bases and J gave up 9 bases, with 11 bases separating them.

This chain connects TRBV29-1 to TRBJ1-1; unclear D gene. The V end lost 8 bases, the J end lost 0 bases, and 13 bases lay between the germline ends. This CDR3 is built from 13 residues. In germline, CDR1 is SQVTM, CDR2 ANQGSEA. The DNA for the CDR3 is TGCAGCTCTATGGGAGGACTGAACACTGAAGCTTTCTTT. Its protein is CSSMGGLNTEAFF. The full variable domain, with the rest looked up from reference TRBV29-1 and TRBJ1-1, is SAVISQKPSRDICQRGTSLTIQCQVDSQVTMMFWYRQQPGQSLTLIATANQGSEATYESGFVIDKFPISRPNLTFSTLTVSNMSPEDSSIYLCSSMGGLNTEAFFGQGTRLTVV.

The gene calls are TRBV20-1 and TRBJ1-2; D gene ambiguous. CDR1 and CDR2 (germline): DFQATT, SNEGSKA (reference sequence). The CDR3 loop spans 11 amino acids. V was clipped by 5 bases and J by 8 bases, with 12 bases between them. The CDR3 here is CSASMSRGYTF. CDR3 sequence (DNA): TGCAGTGCTTCGATGAGTCGGGGCTACACCTTC.

This clone occurred once. The chain employs TRBV18 and TRBJ1-2; D remains ambiguous. From germline, CDR1 is KGHSH and CDR2 LQKENI. This CDR3 comprises 18 residues. V lost 3 bases and J lost 3, with 23 bases in between. The CDR3 region is CASSPDTVFAGSDYGYTF. CDR3 DNA: TGTGCCAGCTCACCGGATACAGTGTTCGCTGGATCGGACTATGGCTACACCTTC.

The chain combines TRBV13 with TRBJ2-7; TRBD1 agrees at 7 bases. The CDR3 contains 18 residues. Trimming at V came to 5 bases and at J to 1 base, leaving 17 bases not matched to a gene. Germline CDR1 and CDR2: PRHDT and FYEKMQ (reference sequence). The CDR3, as DNA: TGTGCCAGCAGCGTATTTTCTCTGGGCGTCAGGGGGTCCTACGAGCAGTACTTC. This translates into CASSVFSLGVRGSYEQYF.

This clone was recorded only once. V and J are TRBV28 and TRBJ2-3; D possibly corresponds to TRBD2 (5 bases). V gave up 6 bases and J gave up 9 bases, with 10 bases separating them. CDR1 and CDR2 (germline): MDHEN, SYDVKM. The CDR3 length is 11 residues. CDR3 residues: CASSPRETQYF. For the CDR3, the DNA is TGTGCCAGCAGCCCGAGGGAGACGCAGTATTTT.

The chain joins TRBV5-6 to TRBJ1-2; D unresolved. V lost 0 bases and J 0 bases, leaving 12 bases between the germline ends. The CDR3 runs to 16 residues. Germline CDR1 is SGHDT and CDR2 is YYEEEE. The CDR3: CASSLGSWAANYGYTF. CDR3 DNA: TGTGCCAGCAGCTTGGGATCCTGGGCAGCTAACTATGGCTACACCTTC. The variable domain in full, with the rest retrieved from reference TRBV5-6 and TRBJ1-2, is DAGVTQSPTHLIKTRGQQVTLRCSPKSGHDTVSWYQQALGQGPQFIFQYYEEEERQRGNFPDRFSGHQFPNYSSELNVNALLLGDSALYLCASSLGSWAANYGYTFGSGTRLTVV.

The chain recombines TRBV19 with TRBJ2-4; a possible D gene is TRBD2 (6 bases). Trimming removed 0 bases from V and 8 bases from J, with 17 bases in between. This CDR3 comprises 16 residues. The germline gives CDR1 LNHDA, CDR2 SQIVND (reference sequence). CDR3: CASSIDLEVGRYIQYF. In nucleotides, the CDR3 is TGTGCCAGTAGTATAGATCTCGAGGTAGGGAGGTACATTCAGTACTTC.

The rearrangement links TRBV4-1 to TRBJ1-3; D remains ambiguous. The V gene lost 1 base and the J gene lost 8 bases, with 9 bases spanning the gap. Germline CDR1 is MGHRA and CDR2 is YSYEKL. The CDR3 is 13 residues long. The CDR3 reads CASSQVVRDTIYF. CDR3 nucleotides: TGCGCCAGCAGCCAAGTTGTGAGGGACACCATATATTTT.

This clone was detected only once. This rearrangement joins TRBV6-5 to TRBJ2-1, with D tentatively TRBD1 (6 bases). The CDR3 runs to 16 residues. Germline CDR1 and CDR2: MNHEY and SVGAGI. Trimming shortened V by 4 bases and J by 5 bases, and 18 bases separated the two germline ends. CDR3 sequence reads: CASSSSRGVGNNEQFF. DNA of the CDR3: TGTGCCAGCAGTTCCTCCAGGGGCGTCGGGAACAATGAGCAGTTCTTC.

The chain recombines TRBV5-4 with TRBJ2-3, with D uncertain. V lost 5 bases, J lost 2 bases, and 12 bases lay in between. Germline V CDR1 and CDR2: SGHNT, YYREEE (reference sequence). The CDR3 loop spans 14 amino acids. Here the CDR3 reads CASSPEAYTDTQYF. The CDR3 DNA reads TGTGCCAGCAGTCCTGAGGCTTACACAGATACGCAGTATTTT.

The chain carries TRBV9 and TRBJ2-5; D might be TRBD2 (5 bases). The germline V gene has CDR1 SGDLS and CDR2 YYNGEE. CDR3 length: 14 residues. V was shortened by 0 bases and J by 2 bases, with 8 bases between the two germline ends. CDR3 loop: CASSVEGGQETQYF. The CDR3 bases are TGTGCCAGCAGCGTAGAAGGCGGGCAAGAGACCCAGTACTTC. The variable domain in full, completed from reference TRBV9 and TRBJ2-5, reads DSGVTQTPKHLITATGQRVTLRCSPRSGDLSVYWYQQSLDQGLQFLIQYYNGEERAKGNILERFSAQQFPDLHSELNLSSLELGDSALYFCASSVEGGQETQYFGPGTRLLVL.

The chain joins TRBV30 to TRBJ2-2; D gene uncertain. Germline-derived CDR1 and CDR2 are GTSNPN and SVGIG (reference sequence). This CDR3 has 12 amino acids. The V end was cut by 3 bases, the J end by 8 bases, with 10 bases between. The CDR3 nucleotides are TGTGCCTGGAGGGCCCGAGGAGGGGAGCTGTTTTTT. Its protein product is CAWRARGGELFF.

The rearrangement links TRBV19 to TRBJ1-1, with D tentatively TRBD1 (6 bases). The V gene's germline CDR1 is LNHDA and CDR2 SQIVND (reference sequence). This CDR3 is built from 14 residues. Trimming pared 4 bases from V and 2 bases from J, leaving 11 bases between. CDR3 amino acids: CASSNHRVNTEAFF. The CDR3 bases are TGTGCCAGTAGTAACCACAGGGTCAACACTGAAGCTTTCTTT.

This rearrangement joins TRBV10-3 to TRBJ1-2; possible D gene TRBD1, 5 bases. The CDR3 spans 13 residues. CDR1 and CDR2 (germline): ENHRY, SYGVKD. The germline V and J ends were trimmed by 8 bases and 4 bases, with 14 bases remaining between them. Here the CDR3 reads CAIPSPDIYGYTF. CDR3 bases: TGTGCCATCCCCTCCCCGGACATCTATGGCTACACCTTC.

The J gene is TRBJ2-2, the V gene TRBV11-3; D is uncertain. The CDR3 contains 15 residues. Trimming shortened V by 3 bases and J by 5 bases, and 13 bases separated the two germline ends. CDR1 and CDR2 from the germline V gene are SGHNT and YENEEA. In DNA, the CDR3 is TGTGCCAGCAGCTTCGACTCAACGTGGACCGGGGAGCTGTTTTTT. It codes for CASSFDSTWTGELFF.

This chain joins TRBV5-1 and TRBJ1-2, with TRBD1 as a possible D gene (5 bases). Germline-derived CDR1 and CDR2 are SGHRS and YFSETQ. CDR3 size: 13 residues. V was cut by 4 bases and J by 2 bases, with 9 bases left in between. The CDR3 DNA is TGCGCCAGCAGCAGTCCAGGGAACTATGGCTACACCTTC. Translation: CASSSPGNYGYTF.

The rearrangement joins TRBV6-5 to TRBJ2-7; a weak D match, TRBD1 (5 bases). The CDR3 is 13 amino acids. Trimming removed 4 bases from V and 6 bases from J, with 13 bases in between. Germline values: CDR1 MNHEY, CDR2 SVGAGI. As DNA, the CDR3 is TGTGCCAGCAGTTCATCCCTCCAGGGCGAGCAGTACTTC. It yields the protein CASSSSLQGEQYF.

J is TRBJ1-1 and V is TRBV28; 7 bases are a match to TRBD1. CDR3 size: 12 residues. J gave up 5 bases and V 7 bases, and 4 bases lay outside the gene matches. Germline CDR1 and CDR2: MDHEN and SYDVKM. CDR3 in amino acids: CASKRGPTEAFF. For the CDR3, the DNA is TGTGCCAGCAAAAGGGGGCCAACTGAAGCTTTCTTT.

The V and J genes are TRBV7-9 and TRBJ2-2; D possibly corresponds to TRBD1 (6 bases). V lost 4 bases to trimming and J lost 1 base, with 13 bases between them. The germline CDR1 and CDR2 sequences are SEHNR and FQNEAQ (reference sequence). The CDR3 spans 16 residues. The CDR3 is CASSSMAQGNTGELFF. The CDR3 DNA reads as TGTGCCAGCAGCTCAATGGCACAGGGGAACACCGGGGAGCTGTTTTTT.

The chain couples TRBV7-2 to TRBJ2-7; tentative D call: TRBD1 (6 bases). The CDR3 is made up of 15 amino acids. Per the germline V gene, CDR1 is SGHTA and CDR2 is FQGNSA. V dropped 1 base and J dropped 4 bases, with 14 bases sitting between them. The CDR3: CASSLGGQSKYEQYF. CDR3 nucleotides: TGTGCCAGCAGCTTAGGAGGACAGTCTAAGTACGAGCAGTACTTC. The full variable domain, rest sourced from reference TRBV7-2 and TRBJ2-7, is GAGVSQSPSNKVTEKGKDVELRCDPISGHTALYWYRQSLGQGLEFLIYFQGNSAPDKSGLPSDRFSAERTGGSVSTLTIQRTQQEDSAVYLCASSLGGQSKYEQYFGPGTRLTVT.

J is TRBJ2-7 and V is TRBV4-1; 11 positions agree with TRBD2. Germline V gene sequence: CDR1 MGHRA, CDR2 YSYEKL. With 0 bases clipped from V and 4 bases from J, the junction kept 2 bases outside the gene matches. The CDR3 consists of 15 residues. CDR3 nucleotide sequence: TGCGCCAGCAGCCAAGAACTAGCGGGAGTATACGAGCAGTACTTC. Translation gives CASSQELAGVYEQYF.